This T cell receptor beta chain comes out of a study of blood T cell repertoires in COVID-19. Study-level background: Sites in the United States, Italy and Spain provided acute and convalescent COVID-19 samples.

Original handling: The assay estimated nucleated cells by amplifying reference gene primers. Sequenced by immunoSEQ multiplex PCR; TCRdb stores in-frame clones only, minus some. V and J calls and clone size are those listed in that table; D and trimming were worked out from the DNA. The sample shows about 250,000 clones, roughly 85% of them seen only once. Germline V gives CDR1 LGHDT, CDR2 YNNKEL (reference sequence). V was pared by 4 bases and J by 3 bases, with 13 bases between. The CDR3 spans 15 residues. This rearrangement joins TRBV3-1 (or the pseudogene TRBV3-2) to TRBJ2-1; possible D gene TRBD2, 6 bases. The clonotype comes from a man aged 45-60 years with COVID-19, enrolled during active disease. Sequenced material: peripheral blood. The CDR3 spells CASSLTGTGYNEQFF. CDR3 sequence (DNA): TGTGCCAGCAGCCTGACCGGGACTGGCTACAATGAGCAGTTCTTC.